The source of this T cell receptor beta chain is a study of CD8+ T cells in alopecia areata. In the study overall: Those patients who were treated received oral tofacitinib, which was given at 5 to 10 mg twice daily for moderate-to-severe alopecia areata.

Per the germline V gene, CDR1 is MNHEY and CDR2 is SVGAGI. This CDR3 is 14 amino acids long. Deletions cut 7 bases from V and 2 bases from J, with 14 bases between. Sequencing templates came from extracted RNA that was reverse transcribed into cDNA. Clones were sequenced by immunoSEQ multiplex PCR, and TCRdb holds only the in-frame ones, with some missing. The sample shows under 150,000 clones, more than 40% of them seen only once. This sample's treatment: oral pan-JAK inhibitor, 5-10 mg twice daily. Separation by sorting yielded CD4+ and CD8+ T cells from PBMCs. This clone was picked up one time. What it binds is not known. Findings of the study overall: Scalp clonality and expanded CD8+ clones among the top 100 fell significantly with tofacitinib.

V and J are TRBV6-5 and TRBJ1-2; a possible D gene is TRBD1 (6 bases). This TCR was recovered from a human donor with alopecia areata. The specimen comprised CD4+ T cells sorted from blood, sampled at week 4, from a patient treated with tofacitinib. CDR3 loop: CASMSGDRNYGYTF. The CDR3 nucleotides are TGTGCCAGCATGTCGGGAGACAGGAACTATGGCTACACCTTC.